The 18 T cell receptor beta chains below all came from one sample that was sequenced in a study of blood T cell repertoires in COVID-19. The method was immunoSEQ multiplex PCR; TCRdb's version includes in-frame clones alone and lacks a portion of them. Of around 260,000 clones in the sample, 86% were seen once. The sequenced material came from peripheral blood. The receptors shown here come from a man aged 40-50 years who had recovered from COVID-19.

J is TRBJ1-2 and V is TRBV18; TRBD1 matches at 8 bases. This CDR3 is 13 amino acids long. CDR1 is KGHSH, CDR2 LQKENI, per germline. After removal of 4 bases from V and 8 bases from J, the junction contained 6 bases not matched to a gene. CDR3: CASSQRQGPGYTF. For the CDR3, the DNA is TGTGCCAGCTCACAACGACAGGGGCCGGGCTACACCTTC. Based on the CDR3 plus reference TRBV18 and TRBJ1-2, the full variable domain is NAGVMQNPRHLVRRRGQEARLRCSPMKGHSHVYWYRQLPEEGLKFMVYLQKENIIDESGMPKERFSAEFPKEGPSILRIQQVVRGDSAAYFCASSQRQGPGYTFGSGTRLTVV.

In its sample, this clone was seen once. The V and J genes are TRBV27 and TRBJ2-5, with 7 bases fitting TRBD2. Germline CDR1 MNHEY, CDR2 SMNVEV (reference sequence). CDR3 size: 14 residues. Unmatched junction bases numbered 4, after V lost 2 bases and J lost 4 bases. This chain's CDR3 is CASSLGLGRETQYF. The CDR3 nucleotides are TGTGCCAGCAGTTTAGGACTAGGCCGAGAGACCCAGTACTTC.

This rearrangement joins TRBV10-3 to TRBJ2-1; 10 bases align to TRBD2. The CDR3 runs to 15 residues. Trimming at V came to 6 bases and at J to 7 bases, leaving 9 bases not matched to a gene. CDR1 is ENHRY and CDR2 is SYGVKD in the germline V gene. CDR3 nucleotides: TGTGCCATCAGCCCCACTAGCGGGATAGGTAATGAGCAGTTCTTC. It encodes CAISPTSGIGNEQFF.

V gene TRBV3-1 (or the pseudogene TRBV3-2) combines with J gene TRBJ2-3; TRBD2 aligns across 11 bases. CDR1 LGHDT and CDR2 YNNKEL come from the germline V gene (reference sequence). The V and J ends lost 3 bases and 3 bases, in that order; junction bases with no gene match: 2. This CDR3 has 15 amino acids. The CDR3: CASSHTSGSTDTQYF. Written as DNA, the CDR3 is TGTGCCAGCAGCCACACTAGCGGGAGTACAGATACGCAGTATTTT.

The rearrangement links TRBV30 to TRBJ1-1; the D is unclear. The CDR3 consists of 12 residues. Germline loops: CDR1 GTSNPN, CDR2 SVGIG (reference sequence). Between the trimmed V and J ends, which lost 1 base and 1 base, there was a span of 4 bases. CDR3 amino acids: CAWSAQNTEAFF. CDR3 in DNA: TGTGCCTGGAGTGCACAGAACACTGAAGCTTTCTTT.

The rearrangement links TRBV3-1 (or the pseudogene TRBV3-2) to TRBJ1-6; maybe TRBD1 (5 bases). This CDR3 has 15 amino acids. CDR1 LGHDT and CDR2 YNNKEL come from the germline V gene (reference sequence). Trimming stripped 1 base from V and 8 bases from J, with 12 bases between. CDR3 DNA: TGTGCCAGCAGCCAAGGGGACTTGTTTGATTCACCCCTCCACTTT. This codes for CASSQGDLFDSPLHF.

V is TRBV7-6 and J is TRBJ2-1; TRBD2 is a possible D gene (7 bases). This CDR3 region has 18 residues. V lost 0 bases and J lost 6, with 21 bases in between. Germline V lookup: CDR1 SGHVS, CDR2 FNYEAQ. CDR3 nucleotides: TGTGCCAGCAGCTTAGCGCTTCTAGCGGCCTCCAGGGGCAATGAGCAGTTCTTC. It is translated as CASSLALLAASRGNEQFF. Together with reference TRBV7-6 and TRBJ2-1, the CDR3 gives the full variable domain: GAGVSQSPRYKVTKRGQDVALRCDPISGHVSLYWYRQALGQGPEFLTYFNYEAQQDKSGLPNDRFSAERPEGSISTLTIQRTEQRDSAMYRCASSLALLAASRGNEQFFGPGTRLTVL.

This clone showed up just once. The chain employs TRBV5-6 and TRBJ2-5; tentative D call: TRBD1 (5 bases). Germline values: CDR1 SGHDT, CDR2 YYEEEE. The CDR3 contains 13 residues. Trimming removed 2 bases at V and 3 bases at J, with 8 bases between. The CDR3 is CASSFKQEETQYF. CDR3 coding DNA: TGTGCCAGCAGCTTTAAACAGGAAGAGACCCAGTACTTC.

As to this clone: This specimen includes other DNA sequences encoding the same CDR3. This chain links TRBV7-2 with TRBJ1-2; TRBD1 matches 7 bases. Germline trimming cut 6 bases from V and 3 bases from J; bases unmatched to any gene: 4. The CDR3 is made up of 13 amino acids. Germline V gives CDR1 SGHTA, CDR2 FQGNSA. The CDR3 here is CASSLDRDYGYTF. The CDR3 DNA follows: TGTGCCAGCAGTCTCGACAGGGACTATGGCTACACCTTC.

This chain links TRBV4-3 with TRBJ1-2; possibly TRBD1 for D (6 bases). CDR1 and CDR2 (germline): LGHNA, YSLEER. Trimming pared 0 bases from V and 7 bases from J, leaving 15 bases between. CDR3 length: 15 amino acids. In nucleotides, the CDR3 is TGCGCCAGCAGCCAAGACCCCACAGGGATCGGTGGCTACACCTTC. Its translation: CASSQDPTGIGGYTF.

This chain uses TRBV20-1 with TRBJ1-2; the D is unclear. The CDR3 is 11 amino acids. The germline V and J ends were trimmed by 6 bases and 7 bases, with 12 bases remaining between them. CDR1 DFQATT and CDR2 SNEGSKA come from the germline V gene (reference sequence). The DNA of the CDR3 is TGCAGTGCCCGGGGAATCGGTGGCTACACCTTC. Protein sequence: CSARGIGGYTF.

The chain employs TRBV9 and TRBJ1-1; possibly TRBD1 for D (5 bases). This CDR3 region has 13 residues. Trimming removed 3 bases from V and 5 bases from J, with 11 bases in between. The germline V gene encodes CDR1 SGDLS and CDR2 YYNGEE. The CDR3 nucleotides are TGTGCCAGCAGCGGACAGATATGGACTGAAGCTTTCTTT. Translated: CASSGQIWTEAFF.

CDR3 loop: CASSERGYLGQFF. As DNA, the CDR3 is TGTGCCAGCAGTGAAAGAGGATATCTTGGGCAGTTCTTC. The genes are TRBV25-1 and TRBJ2-1; D is undetermined. Trimming shortened V by 2 bases and J by 12 bases, and 14 bases separated the two germline ends. This CDR3 is 13 amino acids long. Germline CDR1 reads MGHDK; CDR2 reads SYGVNS.

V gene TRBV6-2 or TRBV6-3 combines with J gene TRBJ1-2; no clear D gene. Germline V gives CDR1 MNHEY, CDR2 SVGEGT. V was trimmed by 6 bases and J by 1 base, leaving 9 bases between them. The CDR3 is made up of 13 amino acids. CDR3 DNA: TGTGCCAGCAGCCAGGAGCTTAACTATGGCTACACCTTC. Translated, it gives CASSQELNYGYTF.

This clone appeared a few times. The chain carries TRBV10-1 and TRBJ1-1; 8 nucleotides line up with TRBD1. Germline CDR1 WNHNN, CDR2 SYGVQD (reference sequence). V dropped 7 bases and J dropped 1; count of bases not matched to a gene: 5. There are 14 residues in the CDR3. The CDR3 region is CASKAGGWNTEAFF. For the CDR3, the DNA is TGCGCCAGCAAAGCAGGGGGCTGGAACACTGAAGCTTTCTTT.

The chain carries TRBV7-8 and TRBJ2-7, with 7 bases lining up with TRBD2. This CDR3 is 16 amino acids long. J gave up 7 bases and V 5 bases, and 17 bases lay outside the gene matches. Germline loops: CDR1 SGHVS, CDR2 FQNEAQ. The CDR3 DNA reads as TGTGCCAGCAGCCTCTCAACAGGCGGGAGTATCTGGGAGCAGTACTTC. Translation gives CASSLSTGGSIWEQYF.

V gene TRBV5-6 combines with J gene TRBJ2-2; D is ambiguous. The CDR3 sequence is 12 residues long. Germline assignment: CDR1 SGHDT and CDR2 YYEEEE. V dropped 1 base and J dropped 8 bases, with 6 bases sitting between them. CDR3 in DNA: TGTGCCAGCAGCTTGTCAGATGGGGAGCTGTTTTTT. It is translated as CASSLSDGELFF.

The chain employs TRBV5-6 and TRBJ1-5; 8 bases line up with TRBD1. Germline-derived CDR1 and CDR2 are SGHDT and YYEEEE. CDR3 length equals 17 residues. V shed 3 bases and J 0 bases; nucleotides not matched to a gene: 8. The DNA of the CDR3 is TGTGCCAGCAGCTCTGGCGGGACAGGCCATAGCAATCAGCCCCAGCATTTT. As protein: CASSSGGTGHSNQPQHF.